This entry lists 10 T cell receptor beta chains sequenced from one sample in a study of neurological immune-mediated disorders. Time point: longitudinal time-point 2. TCRdb redid the calling of the 5' RACE reads with MiXCR, one entry per CDR3 protein. In the table there are some 48,000 distinct CDR3 sequences, around 12% of which are singletons. Specimen: PBMCs. The receptors derive from a male donor with HTLV-1-associated myelopathy (HAM/TSP).

This clonotype was counted many times. The chain combines TRBV10-2 with TRBJ1-1; 9 bases align to TRBD1. Germline lookup yields CDR1 WSHSY and CDR2 SAAADI. The ends lost 10 bases at V and 5 bases at J; junction bases unmatched: 8. The CDR3 length is 13 residues. Here the CDR3 DNA reads TGCGCCACGTCATCACAGGGGGCGACTGAAGCTTTCTTT. Residues: CATSSQGATEAFF.

At least ten counts were recorded for this clonotype. The gene calls are TRBV20-1 and TRBJ1-1, with D perhaps matching TRBD1 (5 bases). Germline V gene sequence: CDR1 DFQATT, CDR2 SNEGSKA (reference sequence). V was pared by 2 bases and J by 1 base, with 11 bases between. The CDR3 sequence is 14 residues long. In DNA form, the CDR3 reads TGCAGTGCTAGACGCGGGGCGGGGAACACTGAAGCTTTCTTT. Amino acids: CSARRGAGNTEAFF.

In this sample, this clonotype turned up a few times. This sequence joins TRBV18 and TRBJ2-6; 9 nucleotides line up with TRBD1. The CDR3 extends over 19 amino acids. Germline assignment: CDR1 KGHSH and CDR2 LQKENI. Trimming took 2 bases from V and 0 from J; bases not matched to a gene: 8. CDR3 nucleotides: TGTGCCAGCTCACCAATTGCGGGACAGGGATCCTCTGGGGCCAACGTCCTGACTTTC. This sequence encodes CASSPIAGQGSSGANVLTF. Full variable domain (missing parts from reference TRBV18 and TRBJ2-6): NAGVMQNPRHLVRRRGQEARLRCSPMKGHSHVYWYRQLPEEGLKFMVYLQKENIIDESGMPKERFSAEFPKEGPSILRIQQVVRGDSAAYFCASSPIAGQGSSGANVLTFGAGSRLTVL.

Many counts were recorded for this clonotype. The rearrangement uses TRBV5-1 and TRBJ1-1; D might be TRBD1 (6 bases). The V end lost 4 bases, the J end lost 4 bases, and 14 bases lay between the germline ends. The germline V gene has CDR1 SGHRS and CDR2 YFSETQ. This CDR3 has 14 residues. This CDR3 is CASSILQGPTEAFF. The CDR3 nucleotides are TGCGCCAGCAGCATCCTCCAGGGGCCCACTGAAGCTTTCTTT.

This clonotype was seen repeatedly, ten times or more. The chain links TRBV29-1 to TRBJ1-1; D is possibly TRBD1 (5 bases). CDR1 SQVTM and CDR2 ANQGSEA come from the germline V gene. V lost 4 bases and J 4 bases, leaving 16 bases between the germline ends. The CDR3 sequence is 14 residues long. The CDR3 sequence: CSVGDPLRSTEAFF. CDR3 coding DNA: TGCAGCGTTGGGGACCCTTTGCGATCCACTGAAGCTTTCTTT.

In its sample, this clonotype was seen many times. This chain uses TRBV28 with TRBJ1-2, with TRBD1 identical over 8 bases. V lost 3 bases, J lost 6 bases, and 3 bases stayed unmatched. Germline lookup yields CDR1 MDHEN and CDR2 SYDVKM. The CDR3 covers 13 residues. CDR3 bases: TGTGCCAGCAGTTTCTCGGACAGGGATGGCTACACCTTC. Its translation is CASSFSDRDGYTF.

This clonotype was recorded at least ten times. The CDR3 sequence is CSVTKSGEGEQYF. CDR3 bases: TGCAGCGTTACTAAGAGCGGGGAGGGCGAGCAGTACTTC. The chain links TRBV29-1 to TRBJ2-7, with TRBD2 identical over 7 bases. V gave up 5 bases and J gave up 6 bases; unmatched junction bases: 10. In germline, CDR1 is SQVTM, CDR2 ANQGSEA. The CDR3 covers 13 residues.

This clonotype turned up a few times. This chain connects TRBV5-1 to TRBJ2-1, with D tentatively TRBD1 or TRBD2 (5 bases each). The germline V gene encodes CDR1 SGHRS and CDR2 YFSETQ. The CDR3 totals 18 residues. V was trimmed by 1 base and J by 2 bases, leaving 19 bases between them. The chain's CDR3 is CASSLSRGGSPAYNEQFF. CDR3 DNA: TGCGCCAGCAGCTTGAGTCGTGGGGGTTCCCCAGCCTACAATGAGCAGTTCTTC.

The sample holds many counts of this clonotype. The genes are TRBV6-1 and TRBJ2-7; D tentatively reads TRBD1 or TRBD2 (5 bases each). CDR1 MNHNS and CDR2 SASEGT come from the germline V gene. Trimming removed 7 bases from V and 5 bases from J, with 12 bases in between. This CDR3 spans 12 amino acids. DNA of the CDR3: TGTGCCAGCACCTCCCGGGGCAACGAGCAGTACTTC. It is translated as CASTSRGNEQYF.

This clonotype was picked up many times. V and J are TRBV12-3 or TRBV12-4 and TRBJ1-1, with D tentatively TRBD1 (5 bases). The CDR3 spans 14 residues. V was shortened by 6 bases and J by 6 bases, with 17 bases between the two germline ends. This CDR3 reads CASSPDSPSAEAFF. In DNA form, the CDR3 reads TGTGCCAGCAGCCCCGACAGCCCCTCGGCTGAAGCTTTCTTT.